Listed here are 10 T cell receptor beta chains from one sample, sequenced in a study of blood T cells in healthy people across ages. Using a J-beta primer mix together with a sample-barcoded 5' primer, a second PCR was run for about 6 to 12 cycles. TCRdb redid the calling of the 5' RACE reads with MiXCR, one entry per CDR3 protein. The data show some 1,500,000 distinct CDR3 sequences, with about 45% seen just once and under 5% held by the top ten. The sequencing input was blood. These receptors were obtained from a woman aged 18-30 years in good health.

The chain recombines TRBV20-1 with TRBJ1-6; D uncertain. This CDR3 has 18 residues. The V gene's germline CDR1 is DFQATT and CDR2 SNEGSKA (reference sequence). Trimming shortened V by 3 bases and J by 0 bases, and 18 bases separated the two germline ends. The CDR3 loop is CSARARGGFSSYNSPLHF. The DNA of the CDR3 is TGCAGTGCTAGGGCCCGGGGTGGGTTTAGCTCCTATAATTCACCCCTCCACTTT.

This clonotype was detected only a few times. A much larger clone lies a single base off, so this may be a read error. The V and J genes are TRBV6-1 and TRBJ2-5; D not certain. The CDR3 runs 14 residues. V lost 4 bases to trimming and J lost 11 bases, with 20 bases between them. CDR1 and CDR2 from the germline V gene are MNHNS and SASEGT. DNA of the CDR3: TGTGCCAGCAGTGTAGTCAGTCGGGTCTCTGAGCAGTACTTC. It encodes CASSVVSRVSEQYF.

J is TRBJ1-1 and V is TRBV6-2 or TRBV6-3; 10 bases match TRBD1. In germline, CDR1 is MNHEY, CDR2 SVGEGT. Trimming cost V 5 bases and J 0 bases; bases outside gene matches: 9. CDR3 length: 17 amino acids. The CDR3 coding sequence is TGTGCCAGCAGTACCCCGGGACAGGGGAACATGAACACTGAAGCTTTCTTT. Protein: CASSTPGQGNMNTEAFF.

This clonotype has just a few counts. The chain carries TRBV9 and TRBJ2-7; no clear D gene. Germline V gene lookup returns CDR1 SGDLS and CDR2 YYNGEE. The CDR3 is made up of 15 amino acids. Trimming pared 4 bases from V and 4 bases from J, leaving 18 bases between. The CDR3 protein is CASSRYGLFEYEQYF. In nucleotides, the CDR3 is TGTGCCAGCAGCCGCTACGGCCTCTTTGAATACGAGCAGTACTTC.

The chain links TRBV4-2 to TRBJ1-1, with D possibly being TRBD1 (5 bases). The V end was cut by 0 bases, the J end by 5 bases, with 19 bases between. The CDR3 contains 17 residues. Germline CDR1 and CDR2: LGHNA and YNFKEQ. CDR3 residues: CASSQDARRVERTEAFF. As DNA, the CDR3 is TGTGCCAGCAGCCAAGATGCCCGCAGGGTCGAGAGGACTGAAGCTTTCTTT.

The chain joins TRBV27 to TRBJ2-3; D possibly uses TRBD1 or TRBD2 (5 bases each). This CDR3 is 16 amino acids long. The germline CDR1 and CDR2 sequences are MNHEY and SMNVEV (reference sequence). V lost 0 bases, J lost 4 bases, and 14 bases lay in between. CDR3 protein: CASSLSGPLGADTQYF. The CDR3 bases are TGTGCCAGCAGTTTATCGGGACCCCTGGGGGCAGATACGCAGTATTTT.

There are a few counts of this clonotype. A much larger clone is a single base away; this may be a read error. This chain joins TRBV20-1 and TRBJ2-7, with 8 nucleotides matching TRBD2. The CDR3 sequence is 17 residues long. Trimming at V came to 3 bases and at J to 7 bases, leaving 20 bases not matched to a gene. CDR1 DFQATT and CDR2 SNEGSKA come from the germline V gene (reference sequence). CDR3 coding DNA: TGCAGTGCTAGTGGTCTAGCGGGCCCCGTCGCCAACAATGAGCAGTACTTC. It codes for CSASGLAGPVANNEQYF.

In nucleotides, the CDR3 is TGTGCCAGCAGCTCTAGTAGAGGGCCAACTAATGAAAAACTGTTTTTT. This sequence encodes CASSSSRGPTNEKLFF. The genes are TRBV7-9 and TRBJ1-4; no definite D call. Germline loops: CDR1 SEHNR, CDR2 FQNEAQ (reference sequence). The CDR3 loop spans 16 amino acids. V dropped 4 bases and J dropped 0 bases, with 12 bases sitting between them.

Notes on this clonotype: A read error is possible here, since a much larger clone lies one base away. The CDR3 sequence: CSVASGGGNEQYF. CDR3 DNA: TGCAGCGTTGCTAGCGGGGGTGGCAATGAGCAGTACTTC. J is TRBJ2-5 and V is TRBV29-1; TRBD2 matches at 10 bases. The germline V gene has CDR1 SQVTM and CDR2 ANQGSEA. The CDR3 spans 13 residues. V shed 4 bases, J shed 11 bases, and the junction held 10 bases outside the gene matches.

In this sample, this clonotype turned up a few times. The chain couples TRBV12-3 or TRBV12-4 to TRBJ2-1, with 9 positions matching TRBD1. The CDR3 length is 17 residues. V was clipped by 5 bases and J by 3 bases; unmatched bases: 11. CDR3 in DNA: TGTGCCAGCAGTCTGATACAGGGGGCGTTCTTCTACAATGAGCAGTTCTTC. Translation gives CASSLIQGAFFYNEQFF.